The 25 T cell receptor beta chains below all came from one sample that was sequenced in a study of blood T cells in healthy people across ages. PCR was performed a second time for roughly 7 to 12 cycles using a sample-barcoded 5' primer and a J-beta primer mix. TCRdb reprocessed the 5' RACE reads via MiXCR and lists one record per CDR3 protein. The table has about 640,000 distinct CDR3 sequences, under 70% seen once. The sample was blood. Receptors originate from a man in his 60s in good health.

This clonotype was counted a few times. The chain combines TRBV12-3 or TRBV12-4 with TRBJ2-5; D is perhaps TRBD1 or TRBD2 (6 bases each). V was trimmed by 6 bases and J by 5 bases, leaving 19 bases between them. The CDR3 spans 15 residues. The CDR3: CASRPKTRGRETQYF. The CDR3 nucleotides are TGTGCCAGCAGACCCAAAACTAGGGGGAGGGAGACCCAGTACTTC.

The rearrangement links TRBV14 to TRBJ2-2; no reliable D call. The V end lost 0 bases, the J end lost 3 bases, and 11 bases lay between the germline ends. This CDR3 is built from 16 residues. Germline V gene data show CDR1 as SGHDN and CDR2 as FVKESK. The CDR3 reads CASSQDKGWDTGELFF. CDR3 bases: TGTGCCAGCAGCCAAGATAAGGGTTGGGACACCGGGGAGCTGTTTTTT.

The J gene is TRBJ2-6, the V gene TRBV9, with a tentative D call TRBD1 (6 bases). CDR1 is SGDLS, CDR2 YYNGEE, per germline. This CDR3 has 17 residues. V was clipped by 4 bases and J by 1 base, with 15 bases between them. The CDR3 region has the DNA TGTGCCAGCAGCTCCTCGACAGGCCCGTCTGGGGCCAACGTCCTGACTTTC. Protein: CASSSSTGPSGANVLTF. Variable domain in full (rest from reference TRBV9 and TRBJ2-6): DSGVTQTPKHLITATGQRVTLRCSPRSGDLSVYWYQQSLDQGLQFLIQYYNGEERAKGNILERFSAQQFPDLHSELNLSSLELGDSALYFCASSSSTGPSGANVLTFGAGSRLTVL.

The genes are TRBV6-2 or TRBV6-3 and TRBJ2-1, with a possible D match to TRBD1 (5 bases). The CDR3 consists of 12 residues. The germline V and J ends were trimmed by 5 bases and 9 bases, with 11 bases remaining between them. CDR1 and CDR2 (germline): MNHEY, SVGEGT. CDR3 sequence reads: CASSRTGREQFF. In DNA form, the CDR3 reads TGTGCCAGCAGTCGAACAGGACGTGAGCAGTTCTTC.

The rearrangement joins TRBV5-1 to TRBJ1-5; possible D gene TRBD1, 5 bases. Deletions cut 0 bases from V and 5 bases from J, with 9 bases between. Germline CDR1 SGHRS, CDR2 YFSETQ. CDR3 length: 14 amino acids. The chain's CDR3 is CASSLDRTDQPQHF. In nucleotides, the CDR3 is TGCGCCAGCAGCTTGGACAGGACGGATCAGCCCCAGCATTTT.

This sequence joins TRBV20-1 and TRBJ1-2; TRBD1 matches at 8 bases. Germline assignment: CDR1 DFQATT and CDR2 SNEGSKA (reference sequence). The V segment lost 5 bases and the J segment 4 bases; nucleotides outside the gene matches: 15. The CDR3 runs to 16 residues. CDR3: CSAHGAGGGSLYGYTF. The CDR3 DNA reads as TGCAGTGCTCACGGGGCAGGGGGCGGTTCCCTCTATGGCTACACCTTC.

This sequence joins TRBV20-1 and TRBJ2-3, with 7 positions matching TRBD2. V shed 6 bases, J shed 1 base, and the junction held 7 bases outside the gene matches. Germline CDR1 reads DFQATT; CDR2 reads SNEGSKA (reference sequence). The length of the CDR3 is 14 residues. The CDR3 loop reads CSAIPGGGTDTQYF. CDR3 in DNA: TGCAGTGCCATTCCTGGGGGGGGCACAGATACGCAGTATTTT.

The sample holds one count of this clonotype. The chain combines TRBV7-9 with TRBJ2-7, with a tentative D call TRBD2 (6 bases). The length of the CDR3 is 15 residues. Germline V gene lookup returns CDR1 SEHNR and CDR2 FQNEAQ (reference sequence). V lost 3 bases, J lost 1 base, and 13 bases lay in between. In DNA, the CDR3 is TGTGCCAGCAGCTTGCGACTAGTGGGGTCCTACGAGCAGTACTTC. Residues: CASSLRLVGSYEQYF.

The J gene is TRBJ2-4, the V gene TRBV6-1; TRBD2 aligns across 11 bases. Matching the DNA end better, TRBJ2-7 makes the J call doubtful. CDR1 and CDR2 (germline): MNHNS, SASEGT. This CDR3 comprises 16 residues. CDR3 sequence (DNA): TGTGCCAGCAGTGAATGGGGGACTAGCGGCTCCTACGAGCAGTACTTC. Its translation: CASSEWGTSGSYEQYF.

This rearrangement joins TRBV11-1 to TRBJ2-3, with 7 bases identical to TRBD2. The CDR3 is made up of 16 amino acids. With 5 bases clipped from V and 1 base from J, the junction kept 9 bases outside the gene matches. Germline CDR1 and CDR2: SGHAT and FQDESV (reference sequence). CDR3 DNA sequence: TGTGCCAGCAGCACCAAGCGGGGCCTTCGCACAGATACGCAGTATTTT. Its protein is CASSTKRGLRTDTQYF.

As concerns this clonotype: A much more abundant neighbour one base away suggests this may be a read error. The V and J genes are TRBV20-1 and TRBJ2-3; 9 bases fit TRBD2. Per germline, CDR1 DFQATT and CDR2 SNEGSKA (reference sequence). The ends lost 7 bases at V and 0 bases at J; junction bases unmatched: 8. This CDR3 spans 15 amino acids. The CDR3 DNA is TGCAGTGTTAGGGCGGGGGGGGTGAGCACAGATACGCAGTATTTT. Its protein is CSVRAGGVSTDTQYF.

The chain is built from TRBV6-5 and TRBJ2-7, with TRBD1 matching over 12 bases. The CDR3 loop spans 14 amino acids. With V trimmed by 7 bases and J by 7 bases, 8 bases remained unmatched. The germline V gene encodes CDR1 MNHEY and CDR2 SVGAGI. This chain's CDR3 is CASKGQGAVQEQYF. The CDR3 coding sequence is TGTGCCAGCAAGGGACAGGGGGCTGTACAAGAGCAGTACTTC.

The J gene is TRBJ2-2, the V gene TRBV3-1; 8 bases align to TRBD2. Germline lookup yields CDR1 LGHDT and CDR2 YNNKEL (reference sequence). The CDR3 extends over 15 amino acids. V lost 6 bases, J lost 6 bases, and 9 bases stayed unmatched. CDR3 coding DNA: TGTGCCAGCAGTAAGACTAGCGTGGAGTCCGGGGAGCTGTTTTTT. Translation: CASSKTSVESGELFF.

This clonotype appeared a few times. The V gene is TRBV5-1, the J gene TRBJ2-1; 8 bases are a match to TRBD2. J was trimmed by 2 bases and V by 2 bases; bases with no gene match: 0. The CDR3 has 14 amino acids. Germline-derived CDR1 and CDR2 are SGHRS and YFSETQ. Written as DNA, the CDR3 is TGCGCCAGCAGCTTTAGCGGGGCCTACAATGAGCAGTTCTTC. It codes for CASSFSGAYNEQFF.

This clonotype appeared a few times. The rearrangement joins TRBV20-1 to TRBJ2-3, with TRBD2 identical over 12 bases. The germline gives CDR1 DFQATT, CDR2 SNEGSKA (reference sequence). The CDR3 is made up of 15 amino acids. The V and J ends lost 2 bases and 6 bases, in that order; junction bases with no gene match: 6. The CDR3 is CSARRTSGAPDTQYF. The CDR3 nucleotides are TGCAGTGCTAGAAGGACTAGCGGGGCCCCGGATACGCAGTATTTT.

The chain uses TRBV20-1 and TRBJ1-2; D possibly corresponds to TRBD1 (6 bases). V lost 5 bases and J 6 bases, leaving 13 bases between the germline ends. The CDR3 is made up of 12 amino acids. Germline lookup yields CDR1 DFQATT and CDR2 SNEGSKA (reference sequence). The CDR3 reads CSALRAGDGYTF. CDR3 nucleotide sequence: TGCAGTGCTCTCCGGGCAGGGGATGGCTACACCTTC.

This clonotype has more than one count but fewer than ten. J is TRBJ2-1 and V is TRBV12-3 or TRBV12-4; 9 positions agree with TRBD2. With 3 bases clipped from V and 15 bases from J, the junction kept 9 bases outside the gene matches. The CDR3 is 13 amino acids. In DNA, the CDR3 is TGTGCCAGCAGTTTTCTGGGCGGGGGGGCAGCGTTCTTC. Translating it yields CASSFLGGGAAFF.

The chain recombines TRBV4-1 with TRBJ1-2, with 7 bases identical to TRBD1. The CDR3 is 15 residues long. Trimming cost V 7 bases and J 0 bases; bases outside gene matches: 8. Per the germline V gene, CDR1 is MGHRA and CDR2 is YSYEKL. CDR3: CASTQTGQTNYGYTF. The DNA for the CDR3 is TGCGCCAGCACCCAGACAGGGCAGACTAACTATGGCTACACCTTC.

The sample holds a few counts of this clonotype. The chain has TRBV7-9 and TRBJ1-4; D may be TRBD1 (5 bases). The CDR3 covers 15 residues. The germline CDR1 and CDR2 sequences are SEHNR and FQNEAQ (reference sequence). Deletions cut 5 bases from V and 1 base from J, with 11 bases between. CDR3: CASSPPGLTNEKLFF. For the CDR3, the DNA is TGTGCCAGCAGCCCCCCGGGACTAACTAATGAAAAACTGTTTTTT.

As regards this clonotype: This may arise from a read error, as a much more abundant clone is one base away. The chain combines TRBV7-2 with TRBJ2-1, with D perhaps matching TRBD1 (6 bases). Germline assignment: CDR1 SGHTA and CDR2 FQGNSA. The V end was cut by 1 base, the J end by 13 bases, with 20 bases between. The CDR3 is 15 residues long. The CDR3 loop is CASSLVAGAGETQFF. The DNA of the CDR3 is TGTGCCAGCAGCTTAGTGGCAGGGGCCGGAGAGACCCAGTTCTTC.

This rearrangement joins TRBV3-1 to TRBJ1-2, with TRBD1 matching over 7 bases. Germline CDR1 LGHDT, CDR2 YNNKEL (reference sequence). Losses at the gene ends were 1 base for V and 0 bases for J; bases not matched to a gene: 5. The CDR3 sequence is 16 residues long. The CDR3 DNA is TGTGCCAGCAGCCAAGGGACAGGTCTTTCTAACTATGGCTACACCTTC. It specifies CASSQGTGLSNYGYTF.

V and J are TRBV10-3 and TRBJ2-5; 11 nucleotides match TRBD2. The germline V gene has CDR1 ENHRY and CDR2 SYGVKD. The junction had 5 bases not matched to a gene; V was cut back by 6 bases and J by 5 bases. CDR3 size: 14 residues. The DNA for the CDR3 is TGTGCCATCAGCCCTAGCGGGGGGCACGAGACCCAGTACTTC. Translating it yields CAISPSGGHETQYF.

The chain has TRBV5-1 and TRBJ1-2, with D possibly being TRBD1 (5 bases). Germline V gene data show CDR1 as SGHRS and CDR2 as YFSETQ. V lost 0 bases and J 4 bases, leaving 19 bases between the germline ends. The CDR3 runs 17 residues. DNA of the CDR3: TGCGCCAGCAGCTTGGCCGGGGGGGACCCCAGGGCCTATGGCTACACCTTC. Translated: CASSLAGGDPRAYGYTF.

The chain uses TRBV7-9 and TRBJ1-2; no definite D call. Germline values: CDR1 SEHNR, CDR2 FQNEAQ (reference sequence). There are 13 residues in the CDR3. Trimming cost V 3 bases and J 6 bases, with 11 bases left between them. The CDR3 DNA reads TGTGCCAGCAGCTTGTCTGGGAAGGATGGCTACACCTTC. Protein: CASSLSGKDGYTF.

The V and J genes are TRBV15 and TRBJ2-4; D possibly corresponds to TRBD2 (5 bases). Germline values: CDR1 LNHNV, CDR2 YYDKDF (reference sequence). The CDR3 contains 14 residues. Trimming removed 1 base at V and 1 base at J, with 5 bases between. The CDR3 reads CATSRAGAKNIQYF. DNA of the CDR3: TGTGCCACCAGCAGAGCGGGGGCCAAAAACATTCAGTACTTC. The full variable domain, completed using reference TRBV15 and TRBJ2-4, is DAMVIQNPRYQVTQFGKPVTLSCSQTLNHNVMYWYQQKSSQAPKLLFHYYDKDFNNEADTPDNFQSRRPNTSFCFLDIRSPGLGDTAMYLCATSRAGAKNIQYFGAGTRLSVL.